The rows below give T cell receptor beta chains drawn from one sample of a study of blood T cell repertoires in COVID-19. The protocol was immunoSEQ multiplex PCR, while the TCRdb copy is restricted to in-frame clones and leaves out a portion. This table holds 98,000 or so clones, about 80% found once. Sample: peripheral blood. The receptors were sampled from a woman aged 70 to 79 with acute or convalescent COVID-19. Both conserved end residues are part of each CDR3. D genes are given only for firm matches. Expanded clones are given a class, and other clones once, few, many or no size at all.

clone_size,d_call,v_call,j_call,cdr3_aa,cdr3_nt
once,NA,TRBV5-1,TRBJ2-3,CASSLWARQSSTDTQYF,TGCGCCAGCAGCTTGTGGGCTCGACAGAGTAGCACAGATACGCAGTATTTT
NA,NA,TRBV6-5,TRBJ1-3,CASSSQVGGNTIYF,TGTGCCAGCAGTTCCCAAGTTGGCGGAAACACCATATATTTT
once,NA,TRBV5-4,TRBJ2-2,CASSLVRGGYANTGELFF,TGTGCCAGTAGCTTGGTGCGAGGGGGATACGCGAACACCGGGGAGCTGTTTTTT
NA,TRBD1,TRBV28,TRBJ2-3,CASSLIRTGGGTDTQYF,TGTGCCAGCAGTTTGATCAGGACAGGGGGGGGCACAGATACGCAGTATTTT
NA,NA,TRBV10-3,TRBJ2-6,CAISDVQVSSGANVLTF,TGTGCCATCAGTGATGTACAGGTTTCCTCTGGGGCCAACGTCCTGACTTTC
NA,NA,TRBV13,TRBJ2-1,CASSFGASGRNEQFF,TGTGCCAGCAGCTTCGGGGCGTCAGGGAGGAATGAGCAGTTCTTC
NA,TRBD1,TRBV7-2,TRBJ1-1,CASSLGGTGGTEAFF,TGTGCCAGCAGCTTAGGCGGGACAGGGGGCACTGAAGCTTTCTTT
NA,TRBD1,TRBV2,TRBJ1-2,CASSALDRGPGYTF,TGTGCCAGCAGTGCGTTGGACAGGGGGCCCGGCTACACCTTC
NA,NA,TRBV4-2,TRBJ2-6,CASSPQGTGANVLTF,TGTGCCAGCAGCCCCCAGGGTACTGGGGCCAACGTCCTGACTTTC
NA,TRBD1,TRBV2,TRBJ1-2,CASRETGVGNYGYTF,TGTGCCAGCAGAGAGACAGGGGTGGGTAACTATGGCTACACCTTC
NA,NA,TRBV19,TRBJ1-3,CASSYGSTSGNTIYF,TGTGCCAGTAGTTATGGCTCAACCTCTGGAAACACCATATATTTT
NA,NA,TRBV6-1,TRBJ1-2,CASSESAGVLYGYTF,TGTGCCAGCAGTGAATCAGCAGGGGTCCTATATGGCTACACCTTC
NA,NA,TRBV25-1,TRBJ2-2,CASSVSQGRTGELFF,TGTGCCAGCAGTGTATCCCAGGGTCGGACCGGGGAGCTGTTTTTT
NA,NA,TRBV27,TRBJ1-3,CASSLSVSGRGGYTIYF,TGTGCCAGCAGTTTATCGGTTTCCGGCAGGGGAGGGTACACCATATATTTT
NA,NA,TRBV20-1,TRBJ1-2,CSAEEYGYTF,TGCAGTGCGGAGGAGTATGGCTACACCTTC
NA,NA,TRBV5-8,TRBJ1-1,CASSLVDFLF,TGTGCCAGCAGCTTGGTTGACTTCCTCTTT
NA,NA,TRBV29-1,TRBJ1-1,CSVEDQTGVGTEAFF,TGCAGCGTTGAAGATCAAACAGGTGTAGGCACTGAAGCTTTCTTT
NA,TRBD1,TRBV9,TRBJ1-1,CASSVRGDRGGLEAFF,TGTGCCAGCAGCGTAAGAGGGGACAGGGGGGGGTTAGAAGCTTTCTTT
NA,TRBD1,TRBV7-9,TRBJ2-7,CASSSGTGRSYEQYF,TGTGCCAGCAGCTCCGGGACAGGGAGGTCCTACGAGCAGTACTTC
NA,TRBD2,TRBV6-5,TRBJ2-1,CASSYSGTSGLNEQFF,TGTGCCAGCAGTTACTCTGGGACTAGCGGGCTCAATGAGCAGTTCTTC
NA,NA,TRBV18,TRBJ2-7,CASSPGPRQYF,TGTGCCAGCTCCCCTGGGCCGCGGCAGTACTTC
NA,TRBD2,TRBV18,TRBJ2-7,CASSRGGDTYEQYF,TGTGCCAGCTCCCGGGGGGGGGATACCTACGAGCAGTACTTC
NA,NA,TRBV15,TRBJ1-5,CATSGHNQPQHF,TGTGCCACCAGCGGCCATAATCAGCCCCAGCATTTT
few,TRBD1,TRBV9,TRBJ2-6,CASSVEDRRAGANVLTF,TGTGCCAGCAGCGTAGAGGACAGGCGAGCTGGGGCCAACGTCCTGACTTTC
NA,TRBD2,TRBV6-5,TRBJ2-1,CASSLGRGGLNEQFF,TGTGCCAGCAGCCTCGGGCGGGGGGGCTTAAATGAGCAGTTCTTC
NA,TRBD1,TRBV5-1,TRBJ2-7,CASSLQGAYEQYF,TGCGCCAGCAGCTTGCAGGGGGCCTACGAGCAGTACTTC
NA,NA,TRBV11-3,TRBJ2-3,CASSEGARHDDTQYF,TGTGCCAGCAGCGAAGGGGCGCGACATGACGATACGCAGTATTTT
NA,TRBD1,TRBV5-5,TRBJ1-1,CASSSQRQGGTEAFF,TGTGCCAGCAGCTCTCAGAGACAGGGGGGCACTGAAGCTTTCTTT
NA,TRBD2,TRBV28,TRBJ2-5,CASSWGGGLQTQYF,TGTGCCAGCAGTTGGGGGGGAGGCTTACAGACCCAGTACTTC
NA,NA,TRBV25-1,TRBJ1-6,CASSEQDNSPLHF,TGTGCCAGCAGTGAGCAGGATAATTCACCCCTCCACTTT
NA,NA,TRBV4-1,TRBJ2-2,CASSQVGSGRNTGELFF,TGCGCCAGCAGCCAAGTCGGATCGGGGAGGAACACCGGGGAGCTGTTTTTT
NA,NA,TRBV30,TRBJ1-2,CAWSEQNYGYTF,TGTGCCTGGAGTGAACAGAACTATGGCTACACCTTC